These 26 T cell receptor beta chains were all obtained from the same sample, sequenced in a study of T cells expressing NK-cell markers. TCRdb reprocessed the 5' RACE reads; each CDR3 protein has one entry and no DNA is given. Across over 200,000 distinct CDR3 sequences, the top ten clones capture approximately 0.39% of the sample. Sequenced: blood T cells: a sorted CD56 or NKG2C T cell subset, CD4+ or CD8+ T cells, or bulk PBMC T cells (not recorded which). These receptors were collected from a young man in good health.

The gene calls are TRBV24-1 and TRBJ2-1; as DNA is missing, the TRBD2 call by TCRdb cannot be tested. The germline V gene encodes CDR1 KGHDR and CDR2 SFDVKD. The CDR3 length is 12 residues. CDR3 protein: CATSEDGLRPFF.

The chain has TRBV18 and TRBJ2-1; checking the TCRdb D call of TRBD2 is not possible without DNA. Germline assignment: CDR1 KGHSH and CDR2 LQKENI. This CDR3 spans 14 amino acids. Here the CDR3 reads CASSPLAGGTEQFF.

The rearrangement links TRBV5-1 to TRBJ2-7; the D call of TRBD2 rests on TCRdb alone, since no DNA is present to check it. The CDR3 covers 16 residues. Germline values: CDR1 SGHRS, CDR2 YFSETQ. CDR3: CASSLGASGTTYEQYF.

The chain carries TRBV5-1 and TRBJ1-1; TCRdb lists TRBD1, though no DNA is available to test this call. This CDR3 is 15 amino acids long. Germline V CDR1 and CDR2: SGHRS, YFSETQ. The CDR3 reads CASSTTQGGGTEAFF. The full variable domain, completed using reference TRBV5-1 and TRBJ1-1, is KAGVTQTPRYLIKTRGQQVTLSCSPISGHRSVSWYQQTPGQGLQFLFEYFSETQRNKGNFPGRFSGRQFSNSRSEMNVSTLELGDSALYLCASSTTQGGGTEAFFGQGTRLTVV.

J is TRBJ1-1 and V is TRBV18; TCRdb's assignment of TRBD1 cannot be checked, as there is no DNA. The germline V gene encodes CDR1 KGHSH and CDR2 LQKENI. This CDR3 spans 13 amino acids. This chain's CDR3 is CASSGYRDKEAFF.

This chain joins TRBV5-4 and TRBJ2-5; TCRdb outputs TRBD1, but without DNA this stays unchecked. This CDR3 region has 14 residues. Looked up from germline, CDR1 is SGHNT and CDR2 is YYREEE (reference sequence). CDR3 residues: CASSLGEMRVTQYF. The full variable domain, its missing parts supplied by reference TRBV5-4 and TRBJ2-5, is ETGVTQSPTHLIKTRGQQVTLRCSSQSGHNTVSWYQQALGQGPQFIFQYYREEENGRGNFPPRFSGLQFPNYSSELNVNALELDDSALYLCASSLGEMRVTQYFGPGTRLLVL.

CDR3 amino acids: CAWTGQDNSPLHF. The chain couples TRBV30 to TRBJ1-6; TCRdb picks TRBD1, but there is no DNA to check that call. Germline-derived CDR1 and CDR2 are GTSNPN and SVGIG (reference sequence). This CDR3 contains 13 residues.

V usage is TRBV5-4 and J usage is TRBJ2-5; the TRBD1 assignment by TCRdb is unverifiable without DNA. The CDR3 is 19 amino acids. Germline V lookup: CDR1 SGHNT, CDR2 YYREEE (reference sequence). CDR3 sequence: CASSLSLDVRESHRGTQYF. Drawing the rest from reference TRBV5-4 and TRBJ2-5, the complete variable domain is ETGVTQSPTHLIKTRGQQVTLRCSSQSGHNTVSWYQQALGQGPQFIFQYYREEENGRGNFPPRFSGLQFPNYSSELNVNALELDDSALYLCASSLSLDVRESHRGTQYFGPGTRLLVL.

The gene calls are TRBV12-3 or TRBV12-4 and TRBJ2-2; TCRdb gives TRBD1 as the D gene, but with no DNA this cannot be confirmed. This CDR3 contains 14 residues. CDR3 residues: CATLEGGRTGELFF.

The V and J genes are TRBV5-4 and TRBJ1-1; TCRdb's D call, TRBD1, is unchecked because there is no DNA. The CDR3 loop spans 14 amino acids. Germline-derived CDR1 and CDR2 are SGHNT and YYREEE (reference sequence). CDR3 residues: CASSEGQGDTEAFF. The variable domain in full, completed from reference TRBV5-4 and TRBJ1-1, reads ETGVTQSPTHLIKTRGQQVTLRCSSQSGHNTVSWYQQALGQGPQFIFQYYREEENGRGNFPPRFSGLQFPNYSSELNVNALELDDSALYLCASSEGQGDTEAFFGQGTRLTVV.

The chain is built from TRBV9 and TRBJ1-2; the D call of TRBD1 rests on TCRdb alone, since no DNA is present to check it. This CDR3 spans 14 amino acids. Germline CDR1 is SGDLS and CDR2 is YYNGEE. The CDR3 spells CASSAGTALYGYTF.

This chain uses TRBV12-3 or TRBV12-4 with TRBJ2-2; TCRdb's assignment of TRBD2 cannot be checked, as there is no DNA. The CDR3 has 17 amino acids. CDR3 sequence reads: CASRRTSGGAHTGELFF.

This sequence joins TRBV6-2 or TRBV6-3 and TRBJ2-1; TCRdb selects TRBD2, and the lack of DNA leaves this call unchecked. The CDR3 consists of 12 residues. Germline CDR1 MNHEY, CDR2 SVGEGT. CDR3 protein: CASSYEGKEQFF.

The rearrangement uses TRBV7-6 and TRBJ2-3; TCRdb indicates TRBD2, and absent DNA this call remains unverified. The germline V gene encodes CDR1 SGHVS and CDR2 FNYEAQ. The CDR3 is 19 residues long. CDR3 amino acids: CASSLEYHGRDSSPDTQYF.

This chain uses TRBV10-3 with TRBJ2-2; TCRdb's D call of TRBD2 is untestable without DNA. CDR1 is ENHRY, CDR2 SYGVKD, per germline. The CDR3 loop spans 15 amino acids. Here the CDR3 reads CAISESQGGTGELFF.

This chain uses TRBV18 with TRBJ2-1. CDR1 is KGHSH and CDR2 is LQKENI in the germline V gene. The CDR3 length is 15 residues. CDR3 region: CASSPRSASYNEQFF. The full variable domain, its missing parts supplied by reference TRBV18 and TRBJ2-1, is NAGVMQNPRHLVRRRGQEARLRCSPMKGHSHVYWYRQLPEEGLKFMVYLQKENIIDESGMPKERFSAEFPKEGPSILRIQQVVRGDSAAYFCASSPRSASYNEQFFGPGTRLTVL.

The chain links TRBV7-6 to TRBJ2-3; no DNA is available, so the TRBD2 call from TCRdb remains unchecked. The germline V gene has CDR1 SGHVS and CDR2 FNYEAQ. This CDR3 region has 14 residues. CDR3: CASSLGTSEDTQYF.

This rearrangement joins TRBV7-6 to TRBJ2-1. Germline CDR1 is SGHVS and CDR2 is FNYEAQ. The CDR3 is made up of 12 amino acids. CDR3: CASSLYSYEQFF.

The CDR3 protein is CASGKSYEQYF. This chain connects TRBV6-2 or TRBV6-3 to TRBJ2-7. CDR3 size: 11 residues. Germline V gene sequence: CDR1 MNHEY, CDR2 SVGEGT.

This chain uses TRBV9 with TRBJ2-3; TCRdb's assignment of TRBD1 cannot be checked, as there is no DNA. Looked up from germline, CDR1 is SGDLS and CDR2 is YYNGEE. There are 13 residues in the CDR3. The CDR3 sequence is CASRDPASDTQYF.

This chain links TRBV6-5 with TRBJ2-5. Looked up from germline, CDR1 is MNHEY and CDR2 is SVGAGI. The CDR3 covers 13 residues. The CDR3 sequence is CASSYLIWETQYF.

CDR3 amino acids: CASSVGVTAPHRERVTGELFF. V and J are TRBV27 and TRBJ2-2; TCRdb returns TRBD1, unconfirmable since there is no DNA. The germline V gene has CDR1 MNHEY and CDR2 SMNVEV (reference sequence). The CDR3 is 21 residues long.

This chain links TRBV20-1 with TRBJ2-7; TCRdb's D call, TRBD2, is unchecked because there is no DNA. Germline V gene sequence: CDR1 DFQATT, CDR2 SNEGSKA (reference sequence). The CDR3 extends over 13 amino acids. This CDR3 reads CSALAGGMYEQYF.

The chain links TRBV12-3 or TRBV12-4 to TRBJ2-4. This CDR3 comprises 14 residues. This CDR3 is CASRIDLGRDIQYF.

V is TRBV5-4 and J is TRBJ2-3; TCRdb reports TRBD2, a call that lacks DNA to check it against. This CDR3 comprises 15 residues. In germline, CDR1 is SGHNT, CDR2 YYREEE (reference sequence). CDR3 loop: CASSSLGGRVGTQYF.

The chain combines TRBV11-2 with TRBJ2-5; TCRdb reports TRBD1, a call that lacks DNA to check it against. Germline V CDR1 and CDR2: SGHAT, FQNNGV. The CDR3 spans 13 residues. CDR3 sequence: CASSLRGRETQYF.